This T cell receptor (beta chain) was retrieved from a study of shared clonotypes between healthy human individuals. General observations from the study: Read depth was anticipated to influence clonotype sharing among donors. Clonotypes that were shared across four donors made up roughly 5% of naive CD4 clonotypes.

The germline V gene has CDR1 MDHEN and CDR2 SYDVKM. The CDR3 loop spans 15 amino acids. V was cut by 6 bases and J by 4 bases, with 15 bases left in between. Those who donated were healthy HIV-negative adults, with no recent acute infections or vaccinations reported. Only in-frame clones appear in the TCRdb table, and some are missing; sequencing was by immunoSEQ multiplex PCR. The sample consists of a few million clones, about nine tenths of them appearing once. Points on this clone: Its antigen is not known.

The sample taken for sequencing was naive CD4+ T cells from PBMCs. Sample subset: CD45RA+ positively selected. The clonotype was recovered from a man in his late teens or twenties in good health. Some clones in this sample may be carry-over from other donors' samples. The rearrangement uses TRBV28 and TRBJ1-4; D not resolved. CDR3 nucleotide sequence: TGTGCCAGCAGCCCCCAAGGACGGCTTAATGAAAAACTGTTTTTT. It encodes CASSPQGRLNEKLFF.